A selection of T cell receptor beta chains follows, all from one sample in a study of CD8 T cells in ankylosing spondylitis. TCRdb itself ran the 5' RACE reads through MiXCR, one entry per CDR3 protein. The table has more than 150,000 distinct CDR3 sequences, 10% to 15% seen once. The specimen was blood, either unsorted or a sorted T cell fraction (not recorded which). The receptors were gathered from a female donor with ankylosing spondylitis or in good health (not recorded which). CDR3s include the opening cysteine and the closing phenylalanine or tryptophan. The D gene is left open where the match is weak. A row's size may be missing; if present it is once, few, many or a size class.

clone_size: NA
d_call: NA
cdr3_length: 12
v_call: TRBV6-2/TRBV6-3
j_call: TRBJ2-7
cdr3_aa: CASRDSYDEQYF
cdr3_nt: TGTGCCAGCAGGGACAGTTACGACGAGCAGTACTTC

clone_size: NA
d_call: NA
cdr3_length: 13
v_call: TRBV18
j_call: TRBJ2-7
cdr3_aa: CASSPPDFYEQYF
cdr3_nt: TGTGCCAGCTCACCACCAGATTTCTACGAGCAGTACTTC

clone_size: many
d_call: NA
cdr3_length: 15
v_call: TRBV10-3
j_call: TRBJ2-2
cdr3_aa: CAISDPYATTGELFF
cdr3_nt: TGTGCCATCAGTGACCCCTACGCGACCACCGGGGAGCTGTTTTTT

clone_size: NA
d_call: TRBD2
cdr3_length: 16
v_call: TRBV2
j_call: TRBJ2-3
cdr3_aa: CASIKGLAGVTDTQYF
cdr3_nt: TGTGCCAGCATCAAAGGACTAGCGGGAGTCACAGATACGCAGTATTTT

clone_size: few
d_call: NA
cdr3_length: 17
v_call: TRBV7-2
j_call: TRBJ1-5
cdr3_aa: CASSLGVGGANNQPQHF
cdr3_nt: TGTGCCAGCAGCTTAGGGGTTGGGGGGGCGAACAATCAGCCCCAGCATTTT

clone_size: NA
d_call: NA
cdr3_length: 15
v_call: TRBV7-6
j_call: TRBJ1-4
cdr3_aa: CASSLERDSIGKLFF
cdr3_nt: TGTGCCAGCAGCTTAGAGAGGGATTCGATTGGAAAACTGTTTTTT

clone_size: few
d_call: NA
cdr3_length: 14
v_call: TRBV11-3
j_call: TRBJ2-3
cdr3_aa: CASSPTGGTDTQYF
cdr3_nt: TGTGCCAGCAGCCCAACTGGGGGCACAGATACGCAGTATTTT

clone_size: NA
d_call: NA
cdr3_length: 13
v_call: TRBV27
j_call: TRBJ2-1
cdr3_aa: CASSFGRGNEQFF
cdr3_nt: TGTGCCAGCAGTTTCGGCCGGGGGAATGAGCAGTTCTTC

clone_size: many
d_call: NA
cdr3_length: 11
v_call: TRBV29-1
j_call: TRBJ2-7
cdr3_aa: CSVAGDYEQYF
cdr3_nt: TGCAGCGTTGCTGGAGACTACGAGCAGTACTTC

clone_size: medium-sized
d_call: NA
cdr3_length: 15
v_call: TRBV12-3/TRBV12-4
j_call: TRBJ2-7
cdr3_aa: CASSTRRGRSYEQYF
cdr3_nt: TGTGCCAGCAGTACGCGCCGGGGGCGATCCTACGAGCAGTACTTC

clone_size: many
d_call: TRBD2
cdr3_length: 15
v_call: TRBV7-3
j_call: TRBJ2-5
cdr3_aa: CASSLIAGNIETQYF
cdr3_nt: TGTGCCAGCAGCTTAATAGCGGGAAATATAGAGACCCAGTACTTC

clone_size: few
d_call: NA
cdr3_length: 18
v_call: TRBV12-3/TRBV12-4
j_call: TRBJ1-1
cdr3_aa: CASSDPGGSGIMNTEAFF
cdr3_nt: TGTGCCAGCAGTGATCCGGGAGGATCAGGAATTATGAACACTGAAGCTTTCTTT

clone_size: many
d_call: TRBD2
cdr3_length: 15
v_call: TRBV7-2
j_call: TRBJ2-7
cdr3_aa: CASSLVLAGEMLQYF
cdr3_nt: TGTGCCAGCAGCTTAGTTCTAGCGGGAGAGATGTTGCAGTACTTC

clone_size: few
d_call: NA
cdr3_length: 14
v_call: TRBV6-1
j_call: TRBJ2-7
cdr3_aa: CASSADSKDYEQYF
cdr3_nt: TGTGCCAGCAGTGCAGACAGTAAAGACTACGAGCAGTACTTC

clone_size: many
d_call: NA
cdr3_length: 13
v_call: TRBV29-1
j_call: TRBJ1-2
cdr3_aa: CSVDGGGNYGYTF
cdr3_nt: TGCAGCGTGGACGGGGGAGGGAACTATGGCTACACCTTC

clone_size: many
d_call: TRBD1
cdr3_length: 13
v_call: TRBV19
j_call: TRBJ1-1
cdr3_aa: CASLGQGNTEAFF
cdr3_nt: TGTGCCAGTCTTGGACAGGGCAACACTGAAGCTTTCTTT

clone_size: many
d_call: NA
cdr3_length: 22
v_call: TRBV5-1
j_call: TRBJ1-2
cdr3_aa: CASSSFPLSPLATGLRGLGYTF
cdr3_nt: TGCGCCAGCAGCTCCTTTCCCCTAAGCCCCCTGGCCACGGGACTGAGAGGCCTTGGCTACACCTTC

clone_size: many
d_call: NA
cdr3_length: 14
v_call: TRBV20-1
j_call: TRBJ1-5
cdr3_aa: CSARPGTNNQPQHF
cdr3_nt: TGCAGTGCTAGACCTGGGACAAATAATCAGCCCCAGCATTTT

clone_size: NA
d_call: NA
cdr3_length: 13
v_call: TRBV11-2
j_call: TRBJ2-2
cdr3_aa: CASSLRAPGELFF
cdr3_nt: TGTGCCAGCAGCTTAAGGGCCCCCGGGGAGCTGTTTTTT

clone_size: few
d_call: NA
cdr3_length: 14
v_call: TRBV12-3/TRBV12-4
j_call: TRBJ2-7
cdr3_aa: CASSPDRRAYEQYF
cdr3_nt: TGTGCCAGCAGTCCCGACAGGCGCGCCTACGAGCAGTACTTC

clone_size: many
d_call: TRBD1
cdr3_length: 16
v_call: TRBV18
j_call: TRBJ2-1
cdr3_aa: CASSPLAGGVSNEQFF
cdr3_nt: TGTGCCAGCTCACCACTCGCAGGGGGAGTCAGCAATGAGCAGTTCTTC

clone_size: many
d_call: TRBD1
cdr3_length: 17
v_call: TRBV12-3/TRBV12-4
j_call: TRBJ1-2
cdr3_aa: CASSPGTGHLANYGYTF
cdr3_nt: TGTGCCAGCAGCCCCGGGACAGGACACCTTGCAAACTATGGCTACACCTTC

clone_size: many
d_call: NA
cdr3_length: 15
v_call: TRBV12-3/TRBV12-4
j_call: TRBJ1-1
cdr3_aa: CASTRPPQMNTEAFF
cdr3_nt: TGTGCCAGCACCCGACCTCCTCAGATGAACACTGAAGCTTTCTTT

clone_size: many
d_call: TRBD1
cdr3_length: 17
v_call: TRBV24-1
j_call: TRBJ2-5
cdr3_aa: CATSDPNPGQGAKTQYF
cdr3_nt: TGTGCCACCAGTGACCCAAACCCGGGACAGGGGGCGAAGACCCAGTACTTC

clone_size: many
d_call: NA
cdr3_length: 15
v_call: TRBV11-2
j_call: TRBJ2-2
cdr3_aa: CASSFELAVTGELFF
cdr3_nt: TGTGCCAGCAGCTTCGAGTTAGCGGTCACCGGGGAGCTGTTTTTT

clone_size: many
d_call: NA
cdr3_length: 15
v_call: TRBV27
j_call: TRBJ1-2
cdr3_aa: CASSLSVGAGYGYTF
cdr3_nt: TGTGCCAGCAGTTTATCGGTCGGGGCAGGCTATGGCTACACCTTC

clone_size: few
d_call: TRBD2
cdr3_length: 12
v_call: TRBV10-3
j_call: TRBJ2-5
cdr3_aa: CATRTSGETQYF
cdr3_nt: TGTGCCACCCGGACTAGCGGAGAGACCCAGTACTTC